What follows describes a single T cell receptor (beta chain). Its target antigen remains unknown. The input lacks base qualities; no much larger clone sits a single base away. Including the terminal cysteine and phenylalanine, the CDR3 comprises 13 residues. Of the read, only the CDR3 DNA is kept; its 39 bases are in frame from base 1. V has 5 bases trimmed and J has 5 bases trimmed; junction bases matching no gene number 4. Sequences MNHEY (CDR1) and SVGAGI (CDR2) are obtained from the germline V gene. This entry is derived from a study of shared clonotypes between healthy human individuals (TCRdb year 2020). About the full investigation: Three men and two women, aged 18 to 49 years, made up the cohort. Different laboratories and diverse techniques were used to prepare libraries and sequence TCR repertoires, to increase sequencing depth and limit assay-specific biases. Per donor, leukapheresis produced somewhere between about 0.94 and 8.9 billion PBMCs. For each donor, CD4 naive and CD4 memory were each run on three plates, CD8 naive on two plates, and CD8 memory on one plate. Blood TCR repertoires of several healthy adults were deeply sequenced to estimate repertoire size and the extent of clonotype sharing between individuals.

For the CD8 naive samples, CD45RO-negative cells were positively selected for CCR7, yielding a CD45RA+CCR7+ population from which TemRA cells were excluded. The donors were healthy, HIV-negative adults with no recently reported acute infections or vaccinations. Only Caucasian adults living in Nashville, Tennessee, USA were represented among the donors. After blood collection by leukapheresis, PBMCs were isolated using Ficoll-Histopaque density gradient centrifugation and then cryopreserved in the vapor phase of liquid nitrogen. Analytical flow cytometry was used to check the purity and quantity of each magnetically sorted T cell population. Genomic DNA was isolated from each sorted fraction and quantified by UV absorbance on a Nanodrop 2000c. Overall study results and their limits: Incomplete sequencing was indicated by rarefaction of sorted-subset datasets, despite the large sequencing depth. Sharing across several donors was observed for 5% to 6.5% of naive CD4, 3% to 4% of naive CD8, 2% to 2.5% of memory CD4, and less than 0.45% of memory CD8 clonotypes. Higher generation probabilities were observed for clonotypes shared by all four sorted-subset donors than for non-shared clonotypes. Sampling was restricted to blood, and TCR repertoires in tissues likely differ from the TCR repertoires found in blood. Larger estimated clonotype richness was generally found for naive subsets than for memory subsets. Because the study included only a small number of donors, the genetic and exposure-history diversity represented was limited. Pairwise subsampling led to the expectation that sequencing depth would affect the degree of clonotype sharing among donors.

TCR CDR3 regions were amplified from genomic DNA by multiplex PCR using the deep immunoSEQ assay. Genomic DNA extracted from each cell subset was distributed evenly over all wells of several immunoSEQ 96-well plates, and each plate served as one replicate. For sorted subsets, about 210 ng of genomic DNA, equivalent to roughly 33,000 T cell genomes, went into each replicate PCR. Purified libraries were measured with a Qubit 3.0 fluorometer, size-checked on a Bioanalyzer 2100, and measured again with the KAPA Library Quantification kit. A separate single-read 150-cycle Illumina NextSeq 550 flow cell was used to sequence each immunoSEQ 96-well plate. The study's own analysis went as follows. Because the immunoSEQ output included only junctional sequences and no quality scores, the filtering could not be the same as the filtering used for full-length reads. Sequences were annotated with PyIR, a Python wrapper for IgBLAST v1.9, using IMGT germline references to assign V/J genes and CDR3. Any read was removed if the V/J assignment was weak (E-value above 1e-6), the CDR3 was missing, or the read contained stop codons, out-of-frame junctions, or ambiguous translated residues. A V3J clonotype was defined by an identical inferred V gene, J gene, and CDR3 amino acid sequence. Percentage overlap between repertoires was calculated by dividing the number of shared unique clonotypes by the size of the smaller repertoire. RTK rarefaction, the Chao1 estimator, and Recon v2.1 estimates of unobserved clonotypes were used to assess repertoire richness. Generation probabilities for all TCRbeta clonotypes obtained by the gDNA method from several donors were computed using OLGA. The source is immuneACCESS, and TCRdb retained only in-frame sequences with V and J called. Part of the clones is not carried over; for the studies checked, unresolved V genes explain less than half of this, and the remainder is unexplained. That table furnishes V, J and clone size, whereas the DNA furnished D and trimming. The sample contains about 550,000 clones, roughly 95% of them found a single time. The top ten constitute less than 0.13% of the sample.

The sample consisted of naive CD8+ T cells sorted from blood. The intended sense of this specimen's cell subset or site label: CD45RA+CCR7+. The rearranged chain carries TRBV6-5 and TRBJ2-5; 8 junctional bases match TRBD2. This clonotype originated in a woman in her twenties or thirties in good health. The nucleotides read TGTGCCAGCAGTCTGACTAGCGTTGAGACCCAGTACTTC. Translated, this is CASSLTSVETQYF.